This TCR beta chain was found in a study of cytomegalovirus exposure and HLA in healthy donors. Study findings and constraints: Owing to their indistinguishability, certain V segments, notably TRBV6-2 and TRBV6-3, were excluded.

The CDR3 contains 14 residues. Germline CDR1 reads GTSNPN; CDR2 reads SVGIG (reference sequence). V lost 3 bases to trimming and J lost 4 bases; unmatched junction nucleotides: 8. The study sampled nominally healthy donors, though unrecorded immune exposures were likely. The PCR was carried out with 60 Vbeta primers and 13 Jbeta primers. The method was immunoSEQ multiplex PCR; TCRdb's version includes in-frame clones alone and lacks a portion of them. The sample consists of approximately 170,000 clones, 85% of them appearing once. This clone was seen only once. Its antigen is not known. This sequence was found in a boy aged 2 to 9 in good health and CMV-seronegative. The material sequenced was PBMCs. The rearrangement links TRBV30 to TRBJ1-2, with TRBD1 identical over 7 bases. This CDR3 is CAWRGQDYSYGYTF. The CDR3 region has the DNA TGTGCCTGGAGAGGACAGGATTACTCCTATGGCTACACCTTC.